Listed here is a single TCR beta chain. Its antigen is still unknown. A 5'RACE template switching approach incorporating UMIs was used to make TCR beta cDNA. TCRdb re-called the 5' RACE reads and catalogs CDR3 proteins one per entry, DNA excluded. This listing includes about 160,000 distinct CDR3 sequences. The V gene's germline CDR1 is SGHDT and CDR2 YYEEEE. This CDR3 contains 16 residues. This record comes from a study of T cells expressing NK-cell markers. Overall study context: Cells sorted as CD3+CD56+NKG2C+, CD3+CD56+NKG2C- and CD3+CD56-NKG2C+ T cells supplied the TCR beta repertoires. Seven sequenced donors out of eight were HCMV-seropositive, one seronegative.

Study-wide points: In a group of 5 or 6 donors, dominant NKG2C+ clonotypes represented about 1.0-7.5% of CD8+ T cells.

This sequence originates from a man aged 18 to 70 in good health. This chain joins TRBV5-6 and TRBJ2-5; TCRdb returns TRBD2, unconfirmable since there is no DNA. Sequenced: blood T cells: a sorted CD56 or NKG2C T cell subset, CD4+ or CD8+ T cells, or bulk PBMC T cells (not recorded which). The CDR3 spells CASSPMGLAEQETQYF.